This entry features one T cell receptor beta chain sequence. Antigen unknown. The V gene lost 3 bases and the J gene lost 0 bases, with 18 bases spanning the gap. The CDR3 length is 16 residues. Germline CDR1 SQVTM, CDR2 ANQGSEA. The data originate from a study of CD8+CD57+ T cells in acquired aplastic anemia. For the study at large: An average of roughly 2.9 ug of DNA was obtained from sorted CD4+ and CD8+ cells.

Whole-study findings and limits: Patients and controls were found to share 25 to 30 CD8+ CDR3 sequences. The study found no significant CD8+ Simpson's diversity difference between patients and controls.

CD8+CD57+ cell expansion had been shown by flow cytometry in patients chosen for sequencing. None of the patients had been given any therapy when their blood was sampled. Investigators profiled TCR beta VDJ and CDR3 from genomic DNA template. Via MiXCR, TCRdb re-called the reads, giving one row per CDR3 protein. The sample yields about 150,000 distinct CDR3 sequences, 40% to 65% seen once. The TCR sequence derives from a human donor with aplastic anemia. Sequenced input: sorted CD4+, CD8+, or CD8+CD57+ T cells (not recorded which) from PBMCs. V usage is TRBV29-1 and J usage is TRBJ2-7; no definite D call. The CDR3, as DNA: TGCAGCGTTGATGGGATTGCACCTCCGTGCTCCTACGAGCAGTACTTC. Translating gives CSVDGIAPPCSYEQYF.